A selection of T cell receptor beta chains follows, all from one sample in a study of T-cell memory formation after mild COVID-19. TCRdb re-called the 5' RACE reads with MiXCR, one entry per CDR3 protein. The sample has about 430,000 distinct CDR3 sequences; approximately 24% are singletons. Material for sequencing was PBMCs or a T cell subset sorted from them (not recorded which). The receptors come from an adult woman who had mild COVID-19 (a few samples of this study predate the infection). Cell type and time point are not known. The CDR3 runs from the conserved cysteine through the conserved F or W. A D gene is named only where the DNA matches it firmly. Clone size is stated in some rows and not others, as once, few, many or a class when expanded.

CDR3 protein: CASSIAGDYGYTF
CDR3 DNA: TGTGCCAGCAGTATCGCCGGCGACTATGGCTACACCTTC
clone size: .
D gene: .
V gene: TRBV6-1
J gene: TRBJ1-2

CDR3 protein: CASSYGTGRNTEAFF
CDR3 DNA: TGTGCCAGCAGCTACGGGACAGGGAGGAACACTGAAGCTTTCTTT
clone size: few
D gene: TRBD1
V gene: TRBV7-8
J gene: TRBJ1-1

CDR3 protein: CASSLVSTGPYGYTF
CDR3 DNA: TGTGCCAGCAGCTTAGTCTCTACAGGGCCTTATGGCTACACCTTC
clone size: .
D gene: .
V gene: TRBV7-8
J gene: TRBJ1-2

CDR3 protein: CASMTAGGSGGELFF
CDR3 DNA: TGTGCCAGTATGACGGCGGGAGGGTCAGGCGGGGAGCTGTTTTTT
clone size: few
D gene: TRBD2
V gene: TRBV19
J gene: TRBJ2-2

CDR3 protein: CASSPGQRTATNEKLFF
CDR3 DNA: TGCGCCAGCAGCCCGGGACAGCGAACTGCAACTAATGAAAAACTGTTTTTT
clone size: .
D gene: TRBD1
V gene: TRBV4-3
J gene: TRBJ1-4

CDR3 protein: CASSHKRTGELFF
CDR3 DNA: TGTGCCAGCAGCCATAAGAGGACCGGGGAGCTGTTTTTT
clone size: .
D gene: .
V gene: TRBV12-3/TRBV12-4
J gene: TRBJ2-2

CDR3 protein: CASGEVAYQPQHF
CDR3 DNA: TGTGCCAGCGGAGAGGTGGCTTATCAGCCCCAGCATTTT
clone size: .
D gene: .
V gene: TRBV12-3/TRBV12-4
J gene: TRBJ1-5

CDR3 protein: CASSLPRYPDTQYF
CDR3 DNA: TGTGCCAGCAGCCTACCCAGGTACCCAGATACGCAGTATTTT
clone size: few
D gene: .
V gene: TRBV3-1
J gene: TRBJ2-3

CDR3 protein: CASSRSGHAAFF
CDR3 DNA: TGTGCCAGCAGCAGATCGGGCCACGCGGCTTTCTTT
clone size: few
D gene: .
V gene: TRBV12-3/TRBV12-4
J gene: TRBJ1-1

CDR3 protein: CASSLMSISYNSPLHF
CDR3 DNA: TGCGCCAGCAGCTTGATGAGTATCTCATATAATTCACCCCTCCACTTT
clone size: .
D gene: .
V gene: TRBV5-1
J gene: TRBJ1-6

CDR3 protein: CASSLSTEANYGYTF
CDR3 DNA: TGCGCCAGCAGCTTGTCTACGGAGGCTAACTATGGCTACACCTTC
clone size: .
D gene: .
V gene: TRBV5-1
J gene: TRBJ1-2

CDR3 protein: CASSQKLAGQETQYF
CDR3 DNA: TGTGCCAGCAGCCAAAAACTAGCGGGGCAAGAGACCCAGTACTTC
clone size: few
D gene: TRBD2
V gene: TRBV7-3
J gene: TRBJ2-5

CDR3 protein: CATSSGQLTGELFF
CDR3 DNA: TGTGCCACCAGCTCGGGACAATTGACCGGGGAGCTGTTTTTT
clone size: few
D gene: .
V gene: TRBV15
J gene: TRBJ2-2

CDR3 protein: CASSDSGTVYNEQFF
CDR3 DNA: TGTGCCAGCAGTGACTCGGGGACAGTGTACAATGAGCAGTTCTTC
clone size: .
D gene: TRBD1
V gene: TRBV6-4
J gene: TRBJ2-1

CDR3 protein: CASSEGDKLYGYTF
CDR3 DNA: TGTGCCAGCAGTGAAGGCGACAAACTCTATGGCTACACCTTC
clone size: .
D gene: .
V gene: TRBV2
J gene: TRBJ1-2

CDR3 protein: CASSLQAGVLFF
CDR3 DNA: TGTGCCAGCAGCCTTCAAGCGGGAGTTTTGTTCTTC
clone size: few
D gene: TRBD2
V gene: TRBV3-1
J gene: TRBJ2-1

CDR3 protein: CASSTGQARQETQYF
CDR3 DNA: TGTGCCAGCAGCACAGGACAGGCCCGTCAAGAGACCCAGTACTTC
clone size: .
D gene: TRBD1
V gene: TRBV11-2
J gene: TRBJ2-5

CDR3 protein: CASSPVGRDTQYF
CDR3 DNA: TGTGCCAGCAGCCCCGTAGGGAGAGATACGCAGTATTTT
clone size: .
D gene: .
V gene: TRBV7-2
J gene: TRBJ2-3

CDR3 protein: CASSWDRADTEAFF
CDR3 DNA: TGCGCCAGCAGCTGGGACAGGGCGGACACTGAAGCTTTCTTT
clone size: .
D gene: TRBD1
V gene: TRBV5-1
J gene: TRBJ1-1

CDR3 protein: CASTTQEASYEQYF
CDR3 DNA: TGTGCCAGCACTACGCAAGAGGCGAGCTACGAGCAGTACTTC
clone size: .
D gene: .
V gene: TRBV2
J gene: TRBJ2-7

CDR3 protein: CAWSVGAGELFF
CDR3 DNA: TGTGCCTGGAGTGTAGGGGCCGGGGAGCTGTTTTTT
clone size: .
D gene: .
V gene: TRBV30
J gene: TRBJ2-2

CDR3 protein: CAWSVWTNYGYTF
CDR3 DNA: TGTGCCTGGAGTGTATGGACTAACTATGGCTACACCTTC
clone size: .
D gene: .
V gene: TRBV30
J gene: TRBJ1-2

CDR3 protein: CASSYLRTGLSSYEQYF
CDR3 DNA: TGTGCCAGCAGCTACCTACGGACAGGTTTGAGCTCCTACGAGCAGTACTTC
clone size: few
D gene: TRBD1
V gene: TRBV7-2
J gene: TRBJ2-7

CDR3 protein: CAWSSLLAGMYNEQFF
CDR3 DNA: TGTGCCTGGAGCTCGCTACTAGCGGGGATGTACAATGAGCAGTTCTTC
clone size: .
D gene: TRBD2
V gene: TRBV30
J gene: TRBJ2-1

CDR3 protein: CASTPSRGGTPSYNEQFF
CDR3 DNA: TGCGCCAGCACCCCGAGTCGGGGGGGAACCCCCTCCTACAATGAGCAGTTCTTC
clone size: .
D gene: TRBD2
V gene: TRBV5-1
J gene: TRBJ2-1

CDR3 protein: CATGEGATDTQYF
CDR3 DNA: TGTGCCACCGGTGAAGGGGCCACAGATACGCAGTATTTT
clone size: .
D gene: .
V gene: TRBV24-1
J gene: TRBJ2-3